This TCR beta chain was identified in a study of spatial heterogeneity in lung cancer. As for the study in general: Detected sequences consistently included more beta-chain ones than alpha-chain ones.

TCRdb reprocessed the 5' RACE reads with MiXCR, giving one entry per CDR3 protein. Among 20,000 to 25,000 distinct CDR3 sequences listed, about 5.6% were seen once. This clonotype was observed at least ten times. CDR3 size: 13 residues. Trimming took off 5 bases at V and 5 bases at J, with 12 bases between the two ends. Germline CDR1 and CDR2: SGHTA and FQGNSA. Time point: sample taken at primary tumor resection. The material was PBMCs, obtained at surgery. This clonotype was obtained from a male donor with early-stage non-small cell lung cancer. This sequence joins TRBV7-2 and TRBJ2-5; no clear D. CDR3 sequence (DNA): TGTGCCAGCAGCCCATGGAACGAGGAGACCCAGTACTTC. Translated, it gives CASSPWNEETQYF. Full variable domain (remainder filled in from reference TRBV7-2 and TRBJ2-5): GAGVSQSPSNKVTEKGKDVELRCDPISGHTALYWYRQSLGQGLEFLIYFQGNSAPDKSGLPSDRFSAERTGGSVSTLTIQRTQQEDSAVYLCASSPWNEETQYFGPGTRLLVL.